Listed here is a single T cell receptor beta chain. Its target is not known. The data belong to a study of blood T cells in healthy people across ages. Turning to the study itself: There was about one barcoded beta molecule captured by template switching per two T cells.

Primed by a sample-barcoded 5' primer and a J-beta primer mix, a second PCR proceeded for 7 to 11 cycles. TCRdb ran MiXCR on the 5' RACE reads and lists one entry per CDR3 protein. The data contain nearly 800,000 distinct CDR3 sequences, roughly three fifths of them seen just once; the ten biggest clones take up 20% to 30%. Study results and limitations: Nothing was known about donor CMV status, and this possibly confounded expanded clonotype changes.

This TCR was sampled from a middle-aged man in good health. The sample consisted of blood.

CDR3 nucleotide sequence: TGCGCCAGCAGCCAAGTCGGGGGGAGTGGCGCAGATACGCAGTATTTT. This codes for CASSQVGGSGADTQYF. This chain connects TRBV4-1 to TRBJ2-3; the match to TRBD2 covers 7 bases. The junction had 8 bases not matched to a gene; V was cut back by 1 base and J by 4 bases. Germline lookup yields CDR1 MGHRA and CDR2 YSYEKL. This CDR3 has 16 amino acids.